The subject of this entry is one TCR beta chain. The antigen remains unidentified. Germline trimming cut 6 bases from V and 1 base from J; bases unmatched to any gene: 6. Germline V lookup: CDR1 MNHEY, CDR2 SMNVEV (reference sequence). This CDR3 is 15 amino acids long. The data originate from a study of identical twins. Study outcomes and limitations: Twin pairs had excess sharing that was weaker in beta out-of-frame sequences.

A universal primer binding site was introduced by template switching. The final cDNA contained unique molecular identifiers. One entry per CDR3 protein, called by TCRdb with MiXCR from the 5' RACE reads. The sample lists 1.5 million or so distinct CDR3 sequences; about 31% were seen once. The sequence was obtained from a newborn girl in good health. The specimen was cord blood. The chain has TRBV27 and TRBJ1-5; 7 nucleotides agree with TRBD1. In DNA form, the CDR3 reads TGTGCCAGCAGGAGACAGGGAATGAGCAATCAGCCCCAGCATTTT. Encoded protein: CASRRQGMSNQPQHF.